Listed below are T cell receptor beta chains from one sample, sequenced in a study of T cell repertoires in cytomegalovirus infection. Each CDR3 protein is one row after TCRdb ran MiXCR on the reads. The profile shows fewer than 400,000 distinct CDR3 sequences, about a sixth of them singletons. Sequenced material: PBMCs. Receptor source: a human donor in good health (CMV status not recorded). Some clones in this sample may be carry-over from other donors' samples. Both conserved end residues are part of each CDR3. A D gene is named only where the DNA matches it firmly. Clone size appears in some rows only: once, few, many, or a class for an expanded clone.

CDR3 protein: CASSQLGQVGEQYF
CDR3 DNA: TGTGCCAGCAGCCAACTCGGACAGGTAGGCGAGCAGTACTTC
D gene: TRBD1
J gene: TRBJ2-7
clone size: .
V gene: TRBV3-1

CDR3 protein: CASSLRRLAGGTPNTGELFF
CDR3 DNA: TGTGCCAGCAGCTTAAGGAGACTAGCGGGAGGTACCCCTAACACCGGGGAGCTGTTTTTT
D gene: TRBD2
J gene: TRBJ2-2
clone size: many
V gene: TRBV7-6

CDR3 protein: CASSPSGQNTEAFF
CDR3 DNA: TGTGCCAGCAGCCCGTCGGGGCAGAACACTGAAGCTTTCTTT
D gene: .
J gene: TRBJ1-1
clone size: many
V gene: TRBV7-6

CDR3 protein: CASSWRGTSYGYTF
CDR3 DNA: TGTGCCAGCAGCTGGCGGGGGACCTCCTATGGCTACACCTTC
D gene: .
J gene: TRBJ1-2
clone size: .
V gene: TRBV5-3

CDR3 protein: CASSQTGLGTDTQYF
CDR3 DNA: TGTGCCAGCAGCCAGACTGGGTTGGGCACAGATACGCAGTATTTT
D gene: .
J gene: TRBJ2-3
clone size: many
V gene: TRBV7-2

CDR3 protein: CASGFRGGDTRYF
CDR3 DNA: TGTGCTAGTGGTTTTCGGGGTGGTGATACGCGGTATTTT
D gene: .
J gene: TRBJ2-3
clone size: .
V gene: TRBV12-5

CDR3 protein: CASSTQILKGETSGTHQETQYF
CDR3 DNA: TGTGCCAGCAGTACCCAAATACTCAAGGGGGAGACTAGCGGGACCCATCAAGAGACCCAGTACTTC
D gene: TRBD2
J gene: TRBJ2-5
clone size: .
V gene: TRBV28

CDR3 protein: CASSPGTGVYEQYF
CDR3 DNA: TGTGCCAGCAGCCCCGGGACAGGGGTCTACGAGCAGTACTTC
D gene: TRBD1
J gene: TRBJ2-7
clone size: many
V gene: TRBV7-6

CDR3 protein: CSARRTDKNTEAFF
CDR3 DNA: TGCAGTGCGCGCCGGACAGACAAAAACACTGAAGCTTTCTTT
D gene: .
J gene: TRBJ1-1
clone size: few
V gene: TRBV20-1

CDR3 protein: CASREGQYYGYTF
CDR3 DNA: TGTGCCAGCAGGGAGGGACAGTACTATGGCTACACCTTC
D gene: TRBD1
J gene: TRBJ1-2
clone size: few
V gene: TRBV2

CDR3 protein: CASSDPDNEQFF
CDR3 DNA: TGTGCCAGCAGTGACCCGGACAATGAGCAGTTCTTC
D gene: .
J gene: TRBJ2-1
clone size: .
V gene: TRBV2

CDR3 protein: CASSLFFRGAGNTIYF
CDR3 DNA: TGTGCCAGCAGTCTATTCTTCCGGGGGGCTGGAAACACCATATATTTT
D gene: .
J gene: TRBJ1-3
clone size: many
V gene: TRBV12-3/TRBV12-4

CDR3 protein: CASSLAGQGRNQPQHF
CDR3 DNA: TGTGCCAGCAGCTTAGCAGGACAGGGTCGCAATCAGCCCCAGCATTTT
D gene: TRBD1
J gene: TRBJ1-5
clone size: many
V gene: TRBV7-2

CDR3 protein: CASSMGEPFGGQPQHF
CDR3 DNA: TGTGCCAGCAGCATGGGGGAACCTTTCGGGGGTCAGCCCCAGCATTTT
D gene: .
J gene: TRBJ1-5
clone size: few
V gene: TRBV5-4

CDR3 protein: CAICQGGNQPQHF
CDR3 DNA: TGTGCCATCTGTCAGGGAGGGAATCAGCCCCAGCATTTT
D gene: .
J gene: TRBJ1-5
clone size: .
V gene: TRBV10-3

CDR3 protein: CASSPRVFYNEQFF
CDR3 DNA: TGTGCCAGCAGTCCCCGGGTATTCTACAATGAGCAGTTCTTC
D gene: .
J gene: TRBJ2-1
clone size: many
V gene: TRBV12-3/TRBV12-4

CDR3 protein: CASSLVGGRDTQYF
CDR3 DNA: TGTGCCAGCAGTTTAGTGGGGGGGCGTGATACGCAGTATTTT
D gene: .
J gene: TRBJ2-3
clone size: .
V gene: TRBV27

CDR3 protein: CASSVTGSGQPQHF
CDR3 DNA: TGTGCCAGTAGTGTTACAGGTTCAGGACAGCCCCAGCATTTT
D gene: .
J gene: TRBJ1-5
clone size: .
V gene: TRBV19

CDR3 protein: CASSRNRELDTEAFF
CDR3 DNA: TGTGCCAGCAGTCGTAACAGGGAGTTGGACACTGAAGCTTTCTTT
D gene: .
J gene: TRBJ1-1
clone size: few
V gene: TRBV2

CDR3 protein: CASSFRQVRSGANVLTF
CDR3 DNA: TGTGCCAGCAGCTTTCGACAGGTTCGCTCTGGGGCCAACGTCCTGACTTTC
D gene: .
J gene: TRBJ2-6
clone size: many
V gene: TRBV7-8

CDR3 protein: CSARLAGVGYSNQPQHF
CDR3 DNA: TGCAGTGCTAGGTTGGCAGGGGTTGGCTATAGCAATCAGCCCCAGCATTTT
D gene: .
J gene: TRBJ1-5
clone size: few
V gene: TRBV20-1

CDR3 protein: CASSYDRKSTNEKLFF
CDR3 DNA: TGTGCCAGCAGTTACGACAGGAAATCAACTAATGAAAAACTGTTTTTT
D gene: .
J gene: TRBJ1-4
clone size: .
V gene: TRBV6-6

CDR3 protein: CSATGLGGREGYNSPLHF
CDR3 DNA: TGCAGTGCTACGGGTTTGGGAGGAAGAGAGGGATATAATTCACCCCTCCACTTT
D gene: .
J gene: TRBJ1-6
clone size: many
V gene: TRBV20-1

CDR3 protein: CASSFMLQRYSNQPQHF
CDR3 DNA: TGTGCCAGCAGCTTCATGCTCCAGCGATATAGCAATCAGCCCCAGCATTTT
D gene: .
J gene: TRBJ1-5
clone size: many
V gene: TRBV7-8

CDR3 protein: CASSYALADTQYF
CDR3 DNA: TGTGCCAGCAGTTACGCACTTGCAGATACGCAGTATTTT
D gene: .
J gene: TRBJ2-3
clone size: few
V gene: TRBV6-6

CDR3 protein: CASSESRPLGDGYTF
CDR3 DNA: TGTGCCAGCAGTGAGTCCAGACCCTTGGGTGATGGCTACACCTTC
D gene: .
J gene: TRBJ1-2
clone size: few
V gene: TRBV2

CDR3 protein: CASSPRLAGGPEEQYF
CDR3 DNA: TGTGCCAGCAGCCCGAGACTAGCGGGGGGGCCCGAAGAGCAGTACTTC
D gene: TRBD2
J gene: TRBJ2-7
clone size: few
V gene: TRBV7-2

CDR3 protein: CASSGLGPDTQYF
CDR3 DNA: TGTGCCAGCTCAGGGCTCGGACCAGATACGCAGTATTTT
D gene: .
J gene: TRBJ2-3
clone size: few
V gene: TRBV18